The 9 T cell receptor beta chains below were found in one sample sequenced in a study of blood T cells in healthy people across ages. The second PCR ran about 6 to 12 cycles with a sample-barcoded 5' primer and J-beta primers. TCRdb re-derived calls from the 5' RACE reads in MiXCR, one entry per CDR3 protein. The table includes about 1.7 million distinct CDR3 sequences, 28% detected once. Sequencing used blood. The receptors shown here come from a woman aged 30 to 39 in good health.

This chain connects TRBV12-3 or TRBV12-4 to TRBJ1-6; D gene uncertain. V gave up 2 bases and J gave up 9 bases, with 11 bases separating them. The CDR3 consists of 14 residues. The CDR3 protein is CASSLLGEGSPLHF. CDR3 nucleotide sequence: TGTGCCAGCAGTTTATTGGGAGAGGGTTCACCCCTCCACTTT.

In this sample, this clonotype turned up many times. The V gene is TRBV12-3 or TRBV12-4, the J gene TRBJ2-7; weak D call: TRBD2 (6 bases). Trimming stripped 2 bases from V and 6 bases from J, with 11 bases between. The CDR3 covers 13 residues. In nucleotides, the CDR3 is TGTGCCAGCAGTTTACAGGAGGGGTCCGAGCAGTACTTC. Amino acids: CASSLQEGSEQYF.

This chain uses TRBV7-8 with TRBJ2-2, with D tentatively TRBD2 (6 bases). This CDR3 region has 16 residues. Trimming removed 1 base from V and 4 bases from J, with 13 bases in between. The V gene's germline CDR1 is SGHVS and CDR2 FQNEAQ. The CDR3 reads CASSLVSGAGTGELFF. In nucleotides, the CDR3 is TGTGCCAGCAGCTTAGTTTCGGGAGCCGGCACCGGGGAGCTGTTTTTT.

Points on this clonotype: An end of the junction differs from the germline gene, which may be a read error. The chain combines TRBV28 with TRBJ2-7, with 9 bases matching TRBD2. The germline V gene encodes CDR1 MDHEN and CDR2 SYDVKM. The CDR3 has 15 residues. This chain's CDR3 is CASRIAGDSSYGQYF. CDR3 sequence (DNA): TGTGCCAGCAGAATAGCGGGGGACAGCTCCTACGGGCAGTACTTC.

This clonotype was found many times. The genes are TRBV10-1 and TRBJ2-4, with a weak D call TRBD1 (6 bases). The CDR3 covers 13 residues. The ends were cut back, 6 bases at V and 15 bases at J, with 21 bases in the middle. Looked up from germline, CDR1 is WNHNN and CDR2 is SYGVQD (reference sequence). CDR3 nucleotide sequence: TGCGCCAGCAGCGAGGACAGAAGGGAGACCCGGTACTTC. This encodes CASSEDRRETRYF.

This rearrangement joins TRBV11-2 to TRBJ2-1; 9 bases line up with TRBD1. Germline V gene sequence: CDR1 SGHAT, CDR2 FQNNGV. The CDR3 consists of 15 residues. V shed 5 bases, J shed 8 bases, and the junction held 10 bases outside the gene matches. CDR3 bases: TGTGCCAGCAGCCTCCCGGGACAGGGTAATCATGAGCAGTTCTTC. This gives the protein CASSLPGQGNHEQFF.

This clonotype was recorded many times. The chain links TRBV29-1 to TRBJ2-5; D remains unclear. The CDR3 covers 10 residues. Trimming removed 5 bases at V and 3 bases at J, with 4 bases between. Germline values: CDR1 SQVTM, CDR2 ANQGSEA. The DNA for the CDR3 is TGCAGCGTTAGCAAAGAGACCCAGTACTTC. Protein sequence: CSVSKETQYF.

This clonotype has ten or more counts. J is TRBJ1-5 and V is TRBV15, with 9 positions matching TRBD1. Germline trimming cut 3 bases from V and 7 bases from J; bases unmatched to any gene: 10. Looked up from germline, CDR1 is LNHNV and CDR2 is YYDKDF (reference sequence). The CDR3 totals 16 residues. CDR3 nucleotides: TGTGCCACCAGCAGCTCTCGCAGGACAGGGGAACAGCCCCAGCATTTT. It is translated as CATSSSRRTGEQPQHF.

This chain connects TRBV2 to TRBJ1-4; D gene ambiguous. CDR1 is SNHLY, CDR2 FYNNEI, per germline. This CDR3 contains 15 residues. V lost 5 bases to trimming and J lost 0 bases, with 10 bases between them. The CDR3 sequence: CASSRDFATNEKLFF. The CDR3 region has the DNA TGTGCCAGCAGTCGGGATTTTGCAACTAATGAAAAACTGTTTTTT.